The sequence of this TCR beta chain was determined in a study of metastatic and nonmetastatic thyroid tumors. Looking at the study overall: Thyroid patients, malignant and benign, had repertoires compared across blood and tumor or nodule tissue. Study conclusions and caveats: Malignant thyroid tumors reportedly exceeded benign nodules significantly in TCR beta diversity, with the difference appearing in blood and tumor.

Authors' analysis steps: Clinicopathological groups of papillary thyroid cancer showed CDR3 differences that were used to build a distant-metastasis classifier. TCRdb reassembled clones from the PCR reads with MiXCR. The V and J calls here are based on TCRdb, not the publication. The sample shows approximately 69,000 clones, 14% of them seen only once. No treatment had been given to any patient before thyroid surgery. J gave up 1 base and V 0 bases, and 5 bases lay outside the gene matches. CDR1 and CDR2 from the germline V gene are MNHEY and SVGAGI. The CDR3 length is 17 residues. Ten or more counts support this clone. What it binds is unknown.

This clonotype was sampled from a male donor with papillary thyroid cancer or a benign thyroid nodule (not recorded which). Some clones in this sample may be carry-over from other donors' samples. The chain carries TRBV6-5 and TRBJ2-3; 9 nucleotides line up with TRBD2. Sequencing was performed on blood. CDR3 region: CASSYSSSGGRTDTQYF. For the CDR3, the DNA is TGTGCCAGCAGTTACTCGAGTAGCGGGGGCCGCACAGATACGCAGTATTTT.